Listed here is a single T cell receptor beta chain. The target antigen is unknown. As for the donors, each was a healthy bone marrow donor. With V trimmed by 9 bases and J by 1 base, 5 bases remained unmatched. CDR3 length: 14 residues. The germline V gene has CDR1 LNHDA and CDR2 SQIVND (reference sequence). A multiplex PCR was run with 60 Vbeta primers and 13 Jbeta primers. Assay: immunoSEQ multiplex PCR; the TCRdb copy retains only in-frame clones and omits some. Seen here are about 98,000 clones, about 81% observed once, and the top ten hold about 1.5%. These data originate in a study of cytomegalovirus exposure and HLA in healthy donors. Study findings and constraints: A later analysis linked a missense variant in DCLRE1C to the trimming of TCR beta V and J genes. Earlier analysis looked at TCR beta V segments, and most were productive about 90% or about 30% of the time.

Material: PBMCs. The V call is TRBV19, the J call TRBJ1-1, with 10 bases that match TRBD1. This clonotype was sampled from a man aged 40-50 years in good health and CMV-seronegative. CDR3 protein: CASYWTGGNTEAFF. CDR3 sequence (DNA): TGTGCCAGCTACTGGACAGGGGGGAACACTGAAGCTTTCTTT. Drawing the rest from reference TRBV19 and TRBJ1-1, the complete variable domain is DGGITQSPKYLFRKEGQNVTLSCEQNLNHDAMYWYRQDPGQGLRLIYYSQIVNDFQKGDIAEGYSVSREKKESFPLTVTSAQKNPTAFYLCASYWTGGNTEAFFGQGTRLTVV.